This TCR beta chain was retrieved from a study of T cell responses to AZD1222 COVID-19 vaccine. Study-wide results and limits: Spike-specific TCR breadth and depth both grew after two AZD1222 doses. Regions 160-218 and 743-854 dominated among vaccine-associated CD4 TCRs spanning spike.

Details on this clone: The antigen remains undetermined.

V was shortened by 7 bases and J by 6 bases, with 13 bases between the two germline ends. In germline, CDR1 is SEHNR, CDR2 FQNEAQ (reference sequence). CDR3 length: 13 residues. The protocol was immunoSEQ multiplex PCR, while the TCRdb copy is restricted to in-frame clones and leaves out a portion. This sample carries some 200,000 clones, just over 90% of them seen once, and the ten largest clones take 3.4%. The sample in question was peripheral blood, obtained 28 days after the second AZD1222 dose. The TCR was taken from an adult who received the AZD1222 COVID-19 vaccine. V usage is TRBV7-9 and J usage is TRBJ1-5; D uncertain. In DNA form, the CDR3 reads TGTGCCAGCATGAATGGGATGGGTCAGCCCCAGCATTTT. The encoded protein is CASMNGMGQPQHF. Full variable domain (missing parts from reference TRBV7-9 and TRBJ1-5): DTGVSQNPRHKITKRGQNVTFRCDPISEHNRLYWYRQTLGQGPEFLTYFQNEAQLEKSRLLSDRFSAERPKGSFSTLEIQRTEQGDSAMYLCASMNGMGQPQHFGDGTRLSIL.